This entry lists 5 T cell receptor beta chains sequenced from one sample in a study of T cell responses to AZD1222 COVID-19 vaccine. Method: immunoSEQ multiplex PCR; TCRdb's copy keeps in-frame clones and lacks some. The table has over 50,000 clones, about 80% seen once. Sequenced material: peripheral blood, taken 28 days after the second AZD1222 dose. These receptors came from an adult who received the AZD1222 COVID-19 vaccine.

This clone has just one count. This chain connects TRBV6-5 to TRBJ2-7; 7 nucleotides agree with TRBD2. Germline V gene data show CDR1 as MNHEY and CDR2 as SVGAGI. This CDR3 is 15 amino acids long. V gave up 6 bases and J gave up 1 base; unmatched junction bases: 9. CDR3 sequence (DNA): TGTGCCAGCAGGGGAAGCGGGGCAGGTTCCTACGAGCAGTACTTC. This codes for CASRGSGAGSYEQYF.

The chain carries TRBV5-5 and TRBJ1-4, with a weak D call TRBD1 (6 bases). V lost 1 base and J 1 base, leaving 11 bases between the germline ends. Germline V CDR1 and CDR2: SGHKS, YYEKEE (reference sequence). The CDR3 length is 16 residues. CDR3 in amino acids: CASSLNPTGTNEKLFF. CDR3 in DNA: TGTGCCAGCAGCTTGAACCCGACAGGAACTAATGAAAAACTGTTTTTT.

Here the CDR3 reads CASSYARTDSNQPQHF. CDR3 DNA sequence: TGTGCCAGCAGTTACGCTAGGACAGATAGCAATCAGCCCCAGCATTTT. The chain employs TRBV6-5 and TRBJ1-5; perhaps TRBD1 as D (6 bases). Germline V CDR1 and CDR2: MNHEY, SVGAGI. The ends were cut back, 2 bases at V and 0 bases at J, with 11 bases in the middle. This CDR3 spans 16 amino acids.

This clone was found a few times. This chain joins TRBV30 and TRBJ1-2, with TRBD1 matching over 8 bases. Germline V CDR1 and CDR2: GTSNPN, SVGIG (reference sequence). V lost 4 bases, J lost 6 bases, and 7 bases stayed unmatched. The CDR3 covers 13 residues. DNA of the CDR3: TGTGCCTGGAAGACCCAGGGGGCGGATGGCTACACCTTC. This sequence encodes CAWKTQGADGYTF.

This rearrangement joins TRBV28 to TRBJ1-3; D is unclear. Trimming shortened V by 3 bases and J by 0 bases, and 9 bases separated the two germline ends. Looked up from germline, CDR1 is MDHEN and CDR2 is SYDVKM. The CDR3 runs 15 residues. CDR3 in amino acids: CASSFWHSSGNTIYF. The CDR3 DNA reads as TGTGCCAGCAGTTTCTGGCATAGCTCTGGAAACACCATATATTTT.